This TCR beta chain was found in a study of T cell responses to AZD1222 COVID-19 vaccine. As concerns this clone: Its antigen is not known.

Produced via immunoSEQ multiplex PCR; TCRdb's table is partial and in-frame only. The sample consists of more than 140,000 clones, approximately 95% of them appearing once. Study results and limitations: Recipients of AZD1222 seropositive at baseline numbered only 6 or 7. A reported finding is that nearly half of spike-specific TCRs target unmutated variant regions. Donors skewed white British and female; clonal diversity was possibly underestimated. Only after the peak T cell response were repertoires sampled.

The TCR comes from an adult in good health. Here the sequenced sample was peripheral blood, taken on day 0 of MenACWY control vaccination.

In DNA, the CDR3 is TGTGCCAGCAGCCCAGCTCCATGGGCAGATACGCAGTATTTT. It specifies CASSPAPWADTQYF. The chain joins TRBV2 to TRBJ2-3; D is undetermined. The V end lost 6 bases, the J end lost 4 bases, and 14 bases lay between the germline ends. Germline-derived CDR1 and CDR2 are SNHLY and FYNNEI. CDR3 length: 14 amino acids.